This TCR beta chain was recovered during a study of OX40 agonist ivuxolimab in advanced cancers. Study-wide context: As their treatment, patients were administered ivuxolimab, an agonistic anti-OX40 (CD134) antibody.

Germline values: CDR1 MGHRA, CDR2 YSYEKL. The CDR3 contains 16 residues. V was clipped by 6 bases and J by 2 bases, with 19 bases between them. Clones were read by immunoSEQ multiplex PCR, and TCRdb kept only the in-frame ones, dropping some. This sample has 74,000 or so clones, with 80% to 90% found just once. The genes are TRBV4-1 and TRBJ1-2; D might be TRBD1 (6 bases). The sample here was CD4+ or CD8+ T cells sorted from blood, taken in a trial of the OX40 agonist ivuxolimab. The sequence was obtained from an adult with an advanced solid tumor such as melanoma, head and neck, liver or kidney cancer. DNA for the CDR3: TGCGCCAGCAGGGGGGGTGGGACATCGGGCAACTATGGCTACACCTTC. Translating gives CASRGGGTSGNYGYTF.